The rows below give T cell receptor beta chains drawn from one sample of a study of post-analysis software for immune sequencing data. TCRdb ran MiXCR on the PCR reads and lists one entry per CDR3 protein. Of about 820,000 distinct CDR3 sequences listed, around 53% are singletons. Source material: blood. The receptor source for this set is a girl aged 10 to 17 with multiple sclerosis. Both conserved end residues are part of each CDR3. Fields, in order: D gene, J gene, V gene, clone size, CDR3 protein, CDR3 DNA. A D gene is named only where the DNA matches it firmly. Clone size, where shown, is once, few, many, or a class for clones that have expanded.

D: .
J: TRBJ2-5
V: TRBV12-3/TRBV12-4
size: few
CDR3: CASSRAQLETQYF
DNA: TGTGCCAGCAGCCGCGCGCAGCTAGAGACCCAGTACTTC

D: TRBD1
J: TRBJ1-2
V: TRBV6-5
size: .
CDR3: CASRDPGQGIDGYTF
DNA: TGTGCCAGCAGGGACCCGGGACAGGGGATTGATGGCTACACCTTC

D: TRBD1
J: TRBJ2-3
V: TRBV29-1
size: .
CDR3: CSVRPTGARGDTQYF
DNA: TGCAGCGTCCGCCCGACAGGGGCAAGGGGAGATACGCAGTATTTT

D: TRBD1
J: TRBJ2-3
V: TRBV5-1
size: .
CDR3: CVSSWGFGTGSTDTQYF
DNA: TGCGTCAGCAGCTGGGGGTTCGGGACAGGAAGCACAGATACGCAGTATTTT

D: .
J: TRBJ2-3
V: TRBV4-1
size: few
CDR3: CASSQVEGPGDTQYF
DNA: TGCGCCAGCAGCCAAGTTGAGGGGCCCGGAGATACGCAGTATTTT

D: TRBD1
J: TRBJ1-4
V: TRBV12-3/TRBV12-4
size: .
CDR3: CASTLDREDEKLFF
DNA: TGTGCCAGCACCTTAGACAGGGAGGACGAAAAGCTGTTTTTT

D: .
J: TRBJ2-7
V: TRBV29-1
size: .
CDR3: CTIRTAAGYEQYF
DNA: TGCACCATTCGAACAGCCGCGGGCTACGAGCAGTACTTC

D: TRBD1
J: TRBJ2-7
V: TRBV5-1
size: .
CDR3: CASSVPGTGVYEQYF
DNA: TGCGCCAGCAGCGTTCCCGGGACAGGGGTCTACGAGCAGTACTTC

D: TRBD1
J: TRBJ1-2
V: TRBV28
size: few
CDR3: CASSFPLGQGNYGYTF
DNA: TGTGCCAGCAGTTTCCCCTTGGGACAGGGGAACTATGGCTACACCTTC

D: TRBD2
J: TRBJ2-1
V: TRBV6-6
size: .
CDR3: CASRNRLATPYNEQFF
DNA: TGTGCCAGCAGAAATAGACTAGCTACCCCCTACAATGAGCAGTTCTTC

D: TRBD2
J: TRBJ2-1
V: TRBV6-6
size: .
CDR3: CASSYPTSGRGGNEQFF
DNA: TGTGCCAGCAGTTACCCGACTAGCGGGAGAGGTGGCAATGAGCAGTTCTTC

D: .
J: TRBJ1-5
V: TRBV30
size: once
CDR3: CAWSPQQGQPQHF
DNA: TGTGCCTGGTCCCCCCAGCAAGGTCAGCCCCAGCATTTT

D: TRBD1
J: TRBJ2-6
V: TRBV12-3/TRBV12-4
size: few
CDR3: CASQGQGISGANVLTF
DNA: TGTGCCTCACAGGGACAGGGGATTTCTGGGGCCAACGTCCTGACTTTC

D: .
J: TRBJ2-3
V: TRBV5-1
size: few
CDR3: CASSLFELSTDTQYF
DNA: TGCGCCAGCAGCCTATTCGAGCTCAGCACAGATACGCAGTATTTT

D: TRBD1
J: TRBJ1-3
V: TRBV18
size: .
CDR3: CASSPDRGSGNTIYF
DNA: TGTGCCAGCTCACCGGACAGGGGATCTGGAAACACCATATATTTT

D: TRBD2
J: TRBJ2-1
V: TRBV20-1
size: .
CDR3: CSARVSGVNNEQFF
DNA: TGCAGTGCTAGAGTCAGCGGGGTTAACAATGAGCAGTTCTTC

D: .
J: TRBJ1-2
V: TRBV9
size: .
CDR3: CASSVDLGARDYGYTF
DNA: TGTGCCAGCAGCGTAGATCTGGGGGCCAGGGACTATGGCTACACCTTC

D: .
J: TRBJ2-7
V: TRBV7-9
size: .
CDR3: CASSLEAGTNYEQYF
DNA: TGTGCCAGCAGCTTAGAGGCAGGCACCAACTACGAGCAGTACTTC

D: TRBD1
J: TRBJ1-2
V: TRBV28
size: .
CDR3: CASSQLQGAPGYTF
DNA: TGTGCCAGCAGCCAACTACAGGGGGCTCCTGGCTACACCTTC